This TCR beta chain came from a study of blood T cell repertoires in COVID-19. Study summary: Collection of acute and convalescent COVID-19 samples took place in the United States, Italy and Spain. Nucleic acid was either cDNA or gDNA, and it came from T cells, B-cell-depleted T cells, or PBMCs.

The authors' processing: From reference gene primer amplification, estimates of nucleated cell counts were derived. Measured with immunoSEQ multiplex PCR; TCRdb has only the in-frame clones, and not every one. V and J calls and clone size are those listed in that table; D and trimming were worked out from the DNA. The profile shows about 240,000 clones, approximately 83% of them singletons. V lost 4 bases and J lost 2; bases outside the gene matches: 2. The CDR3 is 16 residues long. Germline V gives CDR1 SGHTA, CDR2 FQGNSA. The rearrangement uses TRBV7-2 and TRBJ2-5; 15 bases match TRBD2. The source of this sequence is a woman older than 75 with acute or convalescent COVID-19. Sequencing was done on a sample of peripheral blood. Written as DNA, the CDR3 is TGTGCCAGCAGCTCTGGACTAGCGGGGGGGCAAGAGACCCAGTACTTC. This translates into CASSSGLAGGQETQYF. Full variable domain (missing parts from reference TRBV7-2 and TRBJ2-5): GAGVSQSPSNKVTEKGKDVELRCDPISGHTALYWYRQSLGQGLEFLIYFQGNSAPDKSGLPSDRFSAERTGGSVSTLTIQRTQQEDSAVYLCASSSGLAGGQETQYFGPGTRLLVL.